This T cell receptor beta chain comes out of a study of early T cells in non-severe SARS-CoV-2 infection. Overall study: Sequenced bulk RNA came from whole blood that was unsorted, and chains were unpaired. Study-level results: A preference for anti-spike CD8 responses marked VDJdb matching, which missed private and CD4 specificities.

The protocol attached unique molecular identifiers to individual cDNA molecules. Via MiXCR, TCRdb re-called the 5' RACE reads, giving one row per CDR3 protein. The data show around 33,000 distinct CDR3 sequences, roughly 4.5% seen once. This clonotype has only a few counts. What it recognizes is unknown. The V and J ends lost 1 base and 3 bases respectively, with 7 bases between them. The CDR3 has 14 amino acids. From germline, CDR1 is LGHNA and CDR2 YSLEER. The receptor's source is an adult who was a healthcare worker with PCR-confirmed SARS-CoV-2 infection or an uninfected control (not recorded which). Material for sequencing was whole blood. The chain links TRBV4-3 to TRBJ1-5; the D is unclear. CDR3 sequence: CASSQGLLNQPQHF. Written as DNA, the CDR3 is TGCGCCAGCAGCCAAGGCCTGCTCAATCAGCCCCAGCATTTT.